Presented here are 19 T cell receptor beta chains from one specimen sequenced in a study of T-cell memory formation after mild COVID-19. TCRdb reprocessed the 5' RACE reads with MiXCR, giving one entry per CDR3 protein. The sample lists some 150,000 distinct CDR3 sequences; over 15% were seen once. Sequences were obtained from PBMCs or a T cell subset sorted from them (not recorded which). These receptors came from an adult woman who had mild COVID-19 (a few samples of this study predate the infection). Cell type and time point are not known.

The gene calls are TRBV7-6 and TRBJ2-2, with 7 bases identical to TRBD2. Germline V gene data show CDR1 as SGHVS and CDR2 as FNYEAQ. The ends lost 0 bases at V and 4 bases at J; junction bases unmatched: 2. This CDR3 is built from 15 residues. This chain's CDR3 is CASSLARTSTGELFF. The CDR3 coding sequence is TGTGCCAGCAGCTTAGCGCGGACTAGCACCGGGGAGCTGTTTTTT.

The rearrangement links TRBV20-1 to TRBJ2-5; 8 nucleotides line up with TRBD2. The germline CDR1 and CDR2 sequences are DFQATT and SNEGSKA (reference sequence). After removal of 3 bases from V and 2 bases from J, the junction contained 2 bases not matched to a gene. The CDR3 is 13 residues long. The CDR3 sequence is CSASGGVQETQYF. The CDR3 DNA follows: TGCAGTGCTAGCGGGGGGGTACAAGAGACCCAGTACTTC.

This clonotype was counted between two and nine times. The chain links TRBV3-1 to TRBJ2-1; D is perhaps TRBD1 or TRBD2 (5 bases each). This CDR3 spans 14 amino acids. Per germline, CDR1 LGHDT and CDR2 YNNKEL (reference sequence). V was clipped by 4 bases and J by 12 bases, with 19 bases between them. The CDR3 bases are TGTGCCAGCAGCCCGTCCCGGGACGCGGTCGGGCAGTTCTTC. Translated: CASSPSRDAVGQFF.

The chain combines TRBV4-3 with TRBJ1-2; D gene ambiguous. The CDR3 extends over 15 amino acids. The germline V gene has CDR1 LGHNA and CDR2 YSLEER. Trimming removed 4 bases from V and 11 bases from J, with 23 bases in between. The CDR3: CASSLSRNGPGGYTF. The CDR3 nucleotides read TGCGCCAGCAGCCTCAGCCGAAACGGACCCGGAGGGTACACCTTC.

This clonotype was detected only a few times. The genes are TRBV20-1 and TRBJ1-5; 11 bases match TRBD1. J lost 3 bases, V lost 0 bases, and 7 bases had no gene match. Germline loops: CDR1 DFQATT, CDR2 SNEGSKA (reference sequence). The CDR3 sequence is 17 residues long. CDR3: CSARDPRTGGLNQPQHF. In nucleotides, the CDR3 is TGCAGTGCTAGAGATCCGAGGACAGGGGGCCTCAATCAGCCCCAGCATTTT.

This clonotype was counted between two and nine times. The rearrangement uses TRBV20-1 and TRBJ1-5, with TRBD1 matching over 8 bases. CDR3 size: 14 residues. Germline assignment: CDR1 DFQATT and CDR2 SNEGSKA (reference sequence). V lost 5 bases, J lost 1 base, and 4 bases stayed unmatched. This chain's CDR3 is CSAQDRVSNQPQHF. Here the CDR3 DNA reads TGCAGTGCTCAGGACAGGGTAAGCAATCAGCCCCAGCATTTT.

The rearrangement uses TRBV20-1 and TRBJ2-4; D may be TRBD1 (5 bases). The germline V gene encodes CDR1 DFQATT and CDR2 SNEGSKA (reference sequence). V lost 8 bases and J 2 bases, leaving 19 bases between the germline ends. CDR3 size: 15 residues. DNA for the CDR3: TGCAGTTTTGTAGGTCAGGGTTGGCCCAAAAACATTCAGTACTTC. This gives the protein CSFVGQGWPKNIQYF.

The CDR3, as DNA: TGTGCCAGCAGCTTCCGGGAATATGGCTACACCTTC. This encodes CASSFREYGYTF. The V gene is TRBV5-5, the J gene TRBJ1-2; D ambiguous. There are 12 residues in the CDR3. The V gene lost 2 bases and the J gene lost 5 bases, with 7 bases spanning the gap. In germline, CDR1 is SGHKS, CDR2 YYEKEE (reference sequence).

This clonotype was detected only a few times. CDR3 sequence reads: CASSLERLDTLHF. In DNA, the CDR3 is TGTGCCAGCAGCTTAGAGCGGTTAGACACCCTCCACTTT. The rearrangement links TRBV7-2 to TRBJ1-6, with D hard to call. The germline CDR1 and CDR2 sequences are SGHTA and FQGNSA. Trimming shortened V by 1 base and J by 14 bases, and 12 bases separated the two germline ends. There are 13 residues in the CDR3.

The rearrangement joins TRBV7-9 to TRBJ1-5; 8 bases are a match to TRBD1. After removal of 2 bases from V and 6 bases from J, the junction contained 3 bases not matched to a gene. Germline lookup yields CDR1 SEHNR and CDR2 FQNEAQ (reference sequence). The length of the CDR3 is 14 residues. This CDR3 is CASSLQGAGQPQHF. The CDR3 DNA sequence: TGTGCCAGCAGCTTACAGGGGGCGGGTCAGCCCCAGCATTTT. Using reference TRBV7-9 and TRBJ1-5 for the parts outside the CDR3, the full variable domain is DTGVSQNPRHKITKRGQNVTFRCDPISEHNRLYWYRQTLGQGPEFLTYFQNEAQLEKSRLLSDRFSAERPKGSFSTLEIQRTEQGDSAMYLCASSLQGAGQPQHFGDGTRLSIL.

The CDR3 reads CSAREIAGGLNTQYF. CDR3 nucleotide sequence: TGCAGTGCTAGAGAAATAGCGGGAGGTTTAAATACGCAGTATTTT. The rearrangement links TRBV20-1 to TRBJ2-3; TRBD2 aligns across 10 bases. The length of the CDR3 is 15 residues. The V and J ends lost 0 bases and 7 bases, in that order; junction bases with no gene match: 7. CDR1 and CDR2 from the germline V gene are DFQATT and SNEGSKA (reference sequence).

This clonotype has just a few counts. This sequence joins TRBV4-2 and TRBJ2-3; 14 bases are a match to TRBD2. CDR1 is LGHNA, CDR2 YNFKEQ, per germline. The CDR3 runs to 18 residues. Trimming at V came to 4 bases and at J to 0 bases, leaving 6 bases not matched to a gene. The CDR3 spells CASSPGLAGGDSTDTQYF. The DNA of the CDR3 is TGTGCCAGCAGCCCCGGACTAGCGGGGGGCGACAGCACAGATACGCAGTATTTT.

This clonotype was recorded at least ten times. This rearrangement joins TRBV5-1 to TRBJ2-1; TRBD1 aligns across 11 bases. The germline CDR1 and CDR2 sequences are SGHRS and YFSETQ. V gave up 3 bases and J gave up 4 bases; unmatched junction bases: 3. The CDR3 is 15 residues long. This chain's CDR3 is CASSSGTGGYNEQFF. CDR3 DNA sequence: TGCGCCAGCAGCTCCGGGACAGGGGGTTACAATGAGCAGTTCTTC.

This sequence joins TRBV5-1 and TRBJ2-2; D may be TRBD2 (6 bases). The germline gives CDR1 SGHRS, CDR2 YFSETQ. Trimming stripped 4 bases from V and 5 bases from J, with 21 bases between. The CDR3 has 17 residues. CDR3 amino acids: CASSPTLERRGTGELFF. The CDR3 DNA is TGCGCCAGCAGCCCAACCTTAGAGCGTCGGGGGACCGGGGAGCTGTTTTTT.

This clonotype was observed at least ten times. This chain's CDR3 is CASSHPGLAGGPDYNEQFF. CDR3 nucleotide sequence: TGCGCCAGCAGCCACCCGGGACTAGCGGGGGGGCCGGATTACAATGAGCAGTTCTTC. This chain uses TRBV4-1 with TRBJ2-1; TRBD2 matches at 16 bases. V lost 3 bases to trimming and J lost 4 bases; unmatched junction nucleotides: 9. Germline CDR1 and CDR2: MGHRA and YSYEKL. The CDR3 has 19 residues.

Remarks on this clonotype: At one boundary the junction diverges from the germline segment, which might be a read error. The CDR3 loop is CASRLGAFTDTQYF. The CDR3, as DNA: TGTGCCAGCAGGTTAGGAGCTTTCACAGATACGCAGTATTTT. The chain couples TRBV12-3 or TRBV12-4 to TRBJ2-3, with D unclear. The CDR3 totals 14 residues.

This clonotype was counted between two and nine times. The V gene is TRBV12-3 or TRBV12-4, the J gene TRBJ1-1, with 8 bases aligning to TRBD1. The CDR3 has 14 amino acids. Trimming removed 2 bases from V and 7 bases from J; junction bases left unmatched: 6. CDR3 in DNA: TGTGCCAGCAGTTTATCTACAGGGGGGTATGAAGCTTTCTTT. Translation: CASSLSTGGYEAFF.

The V call is TRBV6-6, the J call TRBJ2-3; 8 nucleotides agree with TRBD2. Germline values: CDR1 MNHNY, CDR2 SVGAGI (reference sequence). The CDR3 loop spans 14 amino acids. J gave up 5 bases and V 9 bases, and 10 bases lay outside the gene matches. The CDR3 loop is CASSRGGSVDTQYF. The CDR3 DNA reads TGTGCCAGTTCCCGCGGGGGGTCGGTAGATACGCAGTATTTT.

CDR3 amino acids: CATSREISGLASITDTQYF. Here the CDR3 DNA reads TGTGCCACCAGCAGAGAGATCAGTGGACTAGCGTCAATCACAGATACGCAGTATTTT. V gene TRBV15 combines with J gene TRBJ2-3, with TRBD2 identical over 9 bases. Trimming removed 0 bases from V and 2 bases from J; junction bases left unmatched: 12. CDR3 size: 19 residues. The germline gives CDR1 LNHNV, CDR2 YYDKDF (reference sequence).